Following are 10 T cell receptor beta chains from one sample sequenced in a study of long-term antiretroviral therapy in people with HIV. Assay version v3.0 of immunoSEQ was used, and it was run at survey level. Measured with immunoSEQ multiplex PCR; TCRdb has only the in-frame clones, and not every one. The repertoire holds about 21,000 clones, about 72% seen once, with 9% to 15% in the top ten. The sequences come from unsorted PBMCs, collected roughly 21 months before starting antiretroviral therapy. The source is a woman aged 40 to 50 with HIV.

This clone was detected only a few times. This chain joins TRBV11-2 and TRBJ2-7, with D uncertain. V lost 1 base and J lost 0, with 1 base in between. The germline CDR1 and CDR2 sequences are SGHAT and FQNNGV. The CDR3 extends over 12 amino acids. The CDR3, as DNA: TGTGCCAGCAGCTTAGCCTCCTACGAGCAGTACTTC. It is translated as CASSLASYEQYF.

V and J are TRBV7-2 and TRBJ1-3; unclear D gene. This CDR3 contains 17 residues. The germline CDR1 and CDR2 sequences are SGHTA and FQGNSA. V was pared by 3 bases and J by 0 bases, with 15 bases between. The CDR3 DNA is TGTGCCAGCAGCTTCGGTAGACCCCCGAACTCTGGAAACACCATATATTTT. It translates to CASSFGRPPNSGNTIYF.

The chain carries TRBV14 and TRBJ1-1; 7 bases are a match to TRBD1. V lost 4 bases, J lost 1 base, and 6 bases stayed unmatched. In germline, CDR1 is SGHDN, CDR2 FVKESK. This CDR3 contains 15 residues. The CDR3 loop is CASSPSNRGNTEAFF. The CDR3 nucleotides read TGTGCCAGCAGCCCCTCCAACAGGGGGAACACTGAAGCTTTCTTT.

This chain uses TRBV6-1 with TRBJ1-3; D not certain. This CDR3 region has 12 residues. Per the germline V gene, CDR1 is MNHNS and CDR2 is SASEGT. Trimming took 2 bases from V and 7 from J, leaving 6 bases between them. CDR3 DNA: TGTGCCAGCAGTGAATCCGCTAACACCATATATTTT. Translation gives CASSESANTIYF.

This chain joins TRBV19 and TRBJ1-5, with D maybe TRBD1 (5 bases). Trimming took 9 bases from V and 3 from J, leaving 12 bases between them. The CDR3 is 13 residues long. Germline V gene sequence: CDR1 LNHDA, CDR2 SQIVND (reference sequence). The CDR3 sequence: CASQGVDNQPQHF. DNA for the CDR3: TGTGCCAGCCAAGGGGTTGACAATCAGCCCCAGCATTTT.

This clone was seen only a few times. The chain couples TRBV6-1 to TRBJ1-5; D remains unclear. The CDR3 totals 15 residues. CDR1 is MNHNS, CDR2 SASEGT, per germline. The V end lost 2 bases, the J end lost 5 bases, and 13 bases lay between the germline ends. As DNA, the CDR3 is TGTGCCAGCAGTGAACCTGGGTTCCCCCATCAGCCCCAGCATTTT. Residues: CASSEPGFPHQPQHF.

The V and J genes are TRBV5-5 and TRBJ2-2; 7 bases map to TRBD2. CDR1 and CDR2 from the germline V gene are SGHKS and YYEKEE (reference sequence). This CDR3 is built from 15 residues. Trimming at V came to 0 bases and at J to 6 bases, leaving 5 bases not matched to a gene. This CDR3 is CASSLGAGEAGELFF. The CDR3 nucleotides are TGTGCCAGCAGCTTGGGGGCGGGAGAGGCCGGGGAGCTGTTTTTT.

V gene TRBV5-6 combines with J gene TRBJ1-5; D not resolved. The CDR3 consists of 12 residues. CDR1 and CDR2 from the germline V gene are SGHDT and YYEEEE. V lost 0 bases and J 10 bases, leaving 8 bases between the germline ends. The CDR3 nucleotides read TGTGCCAGCAGCTTGGGGACGGGTCCCCAGCATTTT. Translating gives CASSLGTGPQHF.

This CDR3 is CASIDRDRAGNTIYF. CDR3 in DNA: TGTGCCAGCATAGACCGGGACAGGGCTGGAAACACCATATATTTT. The chain carries TRBV6-6 and TRBJ1-3; 9 positions match TRBD1. Looked up from germline, CDR1 is MNHNY and CDR2 is SVGAGI (reference sequence). The trim removed 7 bases at V and 2 bases at J, leaving 6 bases unmatched. This CDR3 has 15 residues.

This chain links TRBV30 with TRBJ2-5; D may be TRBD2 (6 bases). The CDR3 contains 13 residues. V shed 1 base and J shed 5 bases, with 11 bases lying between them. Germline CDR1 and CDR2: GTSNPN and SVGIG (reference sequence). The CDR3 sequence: CAWSGGGVETQYF. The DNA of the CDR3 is TGTGCCTGGAGTGGGGGAGGTGTGGAGACCCAGTACTTC.